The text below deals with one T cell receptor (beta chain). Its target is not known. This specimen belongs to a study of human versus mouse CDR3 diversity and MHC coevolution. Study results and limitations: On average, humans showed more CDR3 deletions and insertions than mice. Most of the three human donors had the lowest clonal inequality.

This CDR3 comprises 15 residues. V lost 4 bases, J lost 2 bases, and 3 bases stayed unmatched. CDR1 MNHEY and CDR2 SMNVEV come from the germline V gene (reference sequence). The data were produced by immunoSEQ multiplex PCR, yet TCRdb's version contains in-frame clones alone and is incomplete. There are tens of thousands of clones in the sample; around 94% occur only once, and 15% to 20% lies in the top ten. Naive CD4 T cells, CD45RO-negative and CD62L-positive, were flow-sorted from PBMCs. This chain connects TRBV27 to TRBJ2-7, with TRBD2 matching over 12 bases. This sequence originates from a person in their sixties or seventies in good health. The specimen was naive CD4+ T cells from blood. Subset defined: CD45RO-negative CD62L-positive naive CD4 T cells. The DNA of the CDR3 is TGTGCCAGCAGTTGGGGACTAGCGGGCCCCTACGAGCAGTACTTC. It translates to CASSWGLAGPYEQYF.